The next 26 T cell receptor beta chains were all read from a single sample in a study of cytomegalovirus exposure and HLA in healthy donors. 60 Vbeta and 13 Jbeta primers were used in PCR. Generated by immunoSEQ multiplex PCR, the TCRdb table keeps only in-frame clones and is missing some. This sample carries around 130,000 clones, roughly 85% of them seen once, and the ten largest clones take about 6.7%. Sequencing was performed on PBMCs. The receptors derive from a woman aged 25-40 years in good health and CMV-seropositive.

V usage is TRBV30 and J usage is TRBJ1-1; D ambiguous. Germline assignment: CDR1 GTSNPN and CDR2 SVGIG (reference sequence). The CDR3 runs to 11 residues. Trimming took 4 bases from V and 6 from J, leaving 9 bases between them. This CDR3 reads CAWTDSAEAFF. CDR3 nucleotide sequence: TGTGCCTGGACGGACTCAGCTGAAGCTTTCTTT.

The CDR3 nucleotides read TGTGCCAGTAGTCCCGCGGGGCTTCTGACGCTCGACTATGGCTACACCTTC. Residues: CASSPAGLLTLDYGYTF. The genes are TRBV19 and TRBJ1-2, with D perhaps TRBD1 (5 bases). The ends were cut back, 5 bases at V and 3 bases at J, with 22 bases in the middle. The germline V gene has CDR1 LNHDA and CDR2 SQIVND (reference sequence). There are 17 residues in the CDR3. Using reference TRBV19 and TRBJ1-2 for the parts outside the CDR3, the full variable domain is DGGITQSPKYLFRKEGQNVTLSCEQNLNHDAMYWYRQDPGQGLRLIYYSQIVNDFQKGDIAEGYSVSREKKESFPLTVTSAQKNPTAFYLCASSPAGLLTLDYGYTFGSGTRLTVV.

The CDR3 nucleotides read TGTGCCAGCAAAGACGGGATTTACAATGAAAAACTGTTTTTT. Amino acid sequence: CASKDGIYNEKLFF. The chain links TRBV6-1 to TRBJ1-4; D not certain. The CDR3 sequence is 14 residues long. With 7 bases removed from V and 5 bases from J, the gap between germline ends came to 14 bases. The V gene's germline CDR1 is MNHNS and CDR2 SASEGT.

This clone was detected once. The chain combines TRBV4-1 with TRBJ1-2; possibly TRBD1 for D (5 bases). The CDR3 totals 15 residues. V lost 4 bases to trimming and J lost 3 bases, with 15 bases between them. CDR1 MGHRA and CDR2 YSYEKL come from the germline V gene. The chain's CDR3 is CASSLGGVGYYGYTF. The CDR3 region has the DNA TGCGCCAGCAGCCTCGGGGGTGTGGGGTACTATGGCTACACCTTC.

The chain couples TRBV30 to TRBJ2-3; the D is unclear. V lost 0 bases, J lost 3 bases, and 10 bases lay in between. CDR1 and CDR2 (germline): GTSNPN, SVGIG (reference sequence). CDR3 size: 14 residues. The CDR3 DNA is TGTGCCTGGAGTGTACGAAGAGGTACAGATACGCAGTATTTT. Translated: CAWSVRRGTDTQYF.

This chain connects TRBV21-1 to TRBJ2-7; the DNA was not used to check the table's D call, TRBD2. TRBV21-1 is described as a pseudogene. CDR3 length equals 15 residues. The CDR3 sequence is CASSKDAAGALGRYF. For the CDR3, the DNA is TGTGCCAGCAGCAAAGATGCAGCGGGGGCCTTAGGGCGGTACTTC.

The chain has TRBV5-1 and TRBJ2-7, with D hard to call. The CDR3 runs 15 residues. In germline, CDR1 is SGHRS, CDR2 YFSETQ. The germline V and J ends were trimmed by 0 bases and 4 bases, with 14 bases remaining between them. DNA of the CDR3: TGCGCCAGCAGCTTGGAGGTCCAAGGCGGTTACGAGCAGTACTTC. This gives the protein CASSLEVQGGYEQYF.

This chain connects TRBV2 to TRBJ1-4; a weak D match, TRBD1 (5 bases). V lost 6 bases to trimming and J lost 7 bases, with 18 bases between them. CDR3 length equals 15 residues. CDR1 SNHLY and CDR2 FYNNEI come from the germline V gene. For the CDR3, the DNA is TGTGCCAGCAGCTCTCTGGGACTCGAGGGTGAAAAACTGTTTTTT. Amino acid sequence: CASSSLGLEGEKLFF.

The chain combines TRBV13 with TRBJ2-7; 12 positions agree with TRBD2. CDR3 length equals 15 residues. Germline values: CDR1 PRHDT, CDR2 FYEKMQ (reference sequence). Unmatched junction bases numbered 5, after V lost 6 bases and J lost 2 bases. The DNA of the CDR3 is TGTGCCAGCAGACCGAGACTAGCGGGGGCCTACGAGCAGTACTTC. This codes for CASRPRLAGAYEQYF.

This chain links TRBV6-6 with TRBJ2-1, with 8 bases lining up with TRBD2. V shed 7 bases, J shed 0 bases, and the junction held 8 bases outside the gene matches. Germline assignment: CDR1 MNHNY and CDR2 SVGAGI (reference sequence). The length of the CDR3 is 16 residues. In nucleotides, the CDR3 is TGTGCCAGCAAACCAGCGGGGGAAGGCTCCTACAATGAGCAGTTCTTC. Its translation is CASKPAGEGSYNEQFF.

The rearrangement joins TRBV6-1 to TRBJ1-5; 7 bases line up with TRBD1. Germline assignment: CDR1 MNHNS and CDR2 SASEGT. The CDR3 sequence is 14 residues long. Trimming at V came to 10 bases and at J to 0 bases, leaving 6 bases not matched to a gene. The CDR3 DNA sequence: TGTGCCACCTCAGGGACAGTTAGCAATCAGCCCCAGCATTTT. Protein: CATSGTVSNQPQHF.

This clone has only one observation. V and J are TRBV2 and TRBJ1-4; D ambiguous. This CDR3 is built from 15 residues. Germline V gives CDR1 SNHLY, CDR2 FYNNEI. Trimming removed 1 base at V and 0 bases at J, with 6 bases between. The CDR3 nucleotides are TGTGCCAGCAGTGAAGTGTCAGCAACTAATGAAAAACTGTTTTTT. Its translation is CASSEVSATNEKLFF.

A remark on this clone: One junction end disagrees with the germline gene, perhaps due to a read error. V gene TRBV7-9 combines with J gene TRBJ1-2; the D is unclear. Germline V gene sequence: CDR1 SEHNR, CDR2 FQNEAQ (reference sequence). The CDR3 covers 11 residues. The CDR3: CSSSPTLAYTF. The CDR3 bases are TGTTCCAGCAGCCCGACTCTTGCTTACACCTTC.

This CDR3 is CASSQDQGTGNQPQHF. The CDR3 region has the DNA TGTGCCAGCAGCCAAGATCAAGGAACAGGCAATCAGCCCCAGCATTTT. The chain recombines TRBV4-2 with TRBJ1-5; D is undetermined. CDR1 and CDR2 from the germline V gene are LGHNA and YNFKEQ. The CDR3 sequence is 16 residues long. The germline V and J ends were trimmed by 0 bases and 2 bases, with 11 bases remaining between them.

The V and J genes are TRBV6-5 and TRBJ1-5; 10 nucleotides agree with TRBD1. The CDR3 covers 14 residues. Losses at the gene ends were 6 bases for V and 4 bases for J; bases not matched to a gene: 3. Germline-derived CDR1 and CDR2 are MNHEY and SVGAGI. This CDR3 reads CASRKGQGNQPQHF. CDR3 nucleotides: TGTGCCAGCAGGAAGGGACAGGGGAATCAGCCCCAGCATTTT.

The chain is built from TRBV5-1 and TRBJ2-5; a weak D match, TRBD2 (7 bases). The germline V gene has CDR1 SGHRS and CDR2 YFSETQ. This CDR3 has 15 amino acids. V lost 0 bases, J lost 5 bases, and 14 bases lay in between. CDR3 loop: CASSLAVGGLETQYF. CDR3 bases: TGCGCCAGCAGCTTGGCCGTGGGGGGGCTGGAGACCCAGTACTTC.

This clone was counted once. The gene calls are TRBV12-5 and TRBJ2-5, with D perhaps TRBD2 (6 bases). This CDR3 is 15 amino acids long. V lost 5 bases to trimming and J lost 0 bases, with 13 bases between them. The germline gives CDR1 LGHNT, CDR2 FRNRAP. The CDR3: CASGPGDSYQETQYF. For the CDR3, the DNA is TGTGCTAGTGGTCCCGGGGACTCGTACCAAGAGACCCAGTACTTC.

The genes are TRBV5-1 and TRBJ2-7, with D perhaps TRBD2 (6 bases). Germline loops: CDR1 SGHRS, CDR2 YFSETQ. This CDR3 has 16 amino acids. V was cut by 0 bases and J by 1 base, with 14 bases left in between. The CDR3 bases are TGCGCCAGCAGCTTGGCGGCCGGGGGAGAGTCCTACGAGCAGTACTTC. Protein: CASSLAAGGESYEQYF. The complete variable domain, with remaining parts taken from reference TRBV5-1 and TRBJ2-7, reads KAGVTQTPRYLIKTRGQQVTLSCSPISGHRSVSWYQQTPGQGLQFLFEYFSETQRNKGNFPGRFSGRQFSNSRSEMNVSTLELGDSALYLCASSLAAGGESYEQYFGPGTRLTVT.

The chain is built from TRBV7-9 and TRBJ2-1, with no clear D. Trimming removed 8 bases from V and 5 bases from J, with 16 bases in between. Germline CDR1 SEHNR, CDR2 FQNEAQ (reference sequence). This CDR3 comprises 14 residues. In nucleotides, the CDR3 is TGTGCCAGCTCCGTGGGCCGACCTCACAATGAGCAGTTCTTC. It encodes CASSVGRPHNEQFF.

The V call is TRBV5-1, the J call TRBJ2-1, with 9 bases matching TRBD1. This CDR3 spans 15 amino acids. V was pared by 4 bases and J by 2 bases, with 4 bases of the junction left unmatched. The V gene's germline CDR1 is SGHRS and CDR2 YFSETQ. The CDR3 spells CASSQGQGPYNEQFF. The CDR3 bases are TGCGCCAGCAGCCAGGGACAGGGACCCTACAATGAGCAGTTCTTC.

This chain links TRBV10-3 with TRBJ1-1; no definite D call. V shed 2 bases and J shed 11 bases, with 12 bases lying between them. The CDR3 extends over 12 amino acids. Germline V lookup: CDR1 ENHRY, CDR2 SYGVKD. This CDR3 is CAISEGFLEAFF. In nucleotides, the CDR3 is TGTGCCATCAGTGAGGGGTTCCTGGAGGCTTTCTTT.

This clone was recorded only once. CDR3 nucleotide sequence: TGTGCCAGCAGCTTGGGAGGAGGGGCTTCTAACTATGGCTACACCTTC. Translation gives CASSLGGGASNYGYTF. This rearrangement joins TRBV5-4 to TRBJ1-2, with D perhaps matching TRBD1 (5 bases). The length of the CDR3 is 16 residues. Germline CDR1 SGHNT, CDR2 YYREEE (reference sequence). V lost 0 bases and J lost 0, with 12 bases in between.

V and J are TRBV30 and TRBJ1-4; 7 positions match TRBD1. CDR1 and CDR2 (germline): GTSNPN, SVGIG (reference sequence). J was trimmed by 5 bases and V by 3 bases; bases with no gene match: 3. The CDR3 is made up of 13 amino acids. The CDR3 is CAWRQTGNEKLFF. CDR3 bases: TGTGCCTGGAGACAGACAGGGAATGAAAAACTGTTTTTT.

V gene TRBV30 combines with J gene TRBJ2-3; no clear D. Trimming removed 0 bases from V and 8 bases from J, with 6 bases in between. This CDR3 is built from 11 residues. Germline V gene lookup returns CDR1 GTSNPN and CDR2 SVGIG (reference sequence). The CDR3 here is CAWSVLGTQYF. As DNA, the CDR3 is TGTGCCTGGAGTGTACTCGGTACGCAGTATTTT.

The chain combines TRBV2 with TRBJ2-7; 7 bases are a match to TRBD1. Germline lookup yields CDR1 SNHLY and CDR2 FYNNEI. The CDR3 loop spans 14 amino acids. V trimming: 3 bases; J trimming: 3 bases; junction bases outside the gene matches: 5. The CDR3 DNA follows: TGTGCCAGCAGTGAGGCTAACAGGGGCTACGAGCAGTACTTC. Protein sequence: CASSEANRGYEQYF.

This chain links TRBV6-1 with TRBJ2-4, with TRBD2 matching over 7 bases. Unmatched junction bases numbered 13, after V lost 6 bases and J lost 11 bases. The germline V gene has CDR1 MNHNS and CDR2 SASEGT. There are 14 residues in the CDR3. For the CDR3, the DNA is TGTGCCAGCAGGGGAACGTCGGCTAGCGGAGTTCAGTACTTC. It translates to CASRGTSASGVQYF.